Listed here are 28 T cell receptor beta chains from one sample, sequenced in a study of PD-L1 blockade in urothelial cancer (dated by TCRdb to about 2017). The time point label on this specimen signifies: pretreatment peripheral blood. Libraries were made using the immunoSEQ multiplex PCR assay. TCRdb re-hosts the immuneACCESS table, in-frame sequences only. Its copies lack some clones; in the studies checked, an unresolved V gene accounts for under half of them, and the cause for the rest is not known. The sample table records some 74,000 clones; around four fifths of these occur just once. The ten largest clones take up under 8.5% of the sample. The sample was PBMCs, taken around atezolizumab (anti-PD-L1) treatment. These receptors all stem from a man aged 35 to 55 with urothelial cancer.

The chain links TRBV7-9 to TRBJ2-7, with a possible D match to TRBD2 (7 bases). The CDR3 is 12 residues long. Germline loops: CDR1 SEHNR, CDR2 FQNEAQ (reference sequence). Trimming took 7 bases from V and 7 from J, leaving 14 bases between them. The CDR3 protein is CASTGGPQEQYF. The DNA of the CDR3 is TGTGCCAGCACCGGGGGGCCACAAGAGCAGTACTTC.

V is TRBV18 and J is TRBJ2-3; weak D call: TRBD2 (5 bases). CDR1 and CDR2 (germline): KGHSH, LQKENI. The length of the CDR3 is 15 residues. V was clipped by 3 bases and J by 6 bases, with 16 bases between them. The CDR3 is CASSPGRAERDTQYF. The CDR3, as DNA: TGTGCCAGCTCACCTGGACGAGCGGAGAGGGATACGCAGTATTTT.

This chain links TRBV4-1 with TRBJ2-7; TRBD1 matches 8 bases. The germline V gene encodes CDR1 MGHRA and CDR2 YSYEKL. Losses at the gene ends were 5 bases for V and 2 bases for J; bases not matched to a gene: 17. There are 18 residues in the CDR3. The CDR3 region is CASSKGGTGAGATYEQYF. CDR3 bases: TGCGCCAGCAGCAAAGGGGGGACAGGAGCCGGGGCAACCTACGAGCAGTACTTC.

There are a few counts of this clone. CDR3 DNA sequence: TGCAGCGTTGAGAGGGTAGGCACTGAAGCTTTCTTT. Protein product: CSVERVGTEAFF. The V gene is TRBV29-1, the J gene TRBJ1-1; D gene ambiguous. The germline V gene has CDR1 SQVTM and CDR2 ANQGSEA. The V end lost 3 bases, the J end lost 4 bases, and 9 bases lay between the germline ends. The CDR3 is 12 amino acids.

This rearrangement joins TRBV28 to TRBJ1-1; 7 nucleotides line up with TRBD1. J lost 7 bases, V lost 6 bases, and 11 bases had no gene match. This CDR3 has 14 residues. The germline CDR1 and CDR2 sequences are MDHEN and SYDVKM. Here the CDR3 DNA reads TGTGCCAGCAGGGCCGGGACAGCTCCTTATGAAGCTTTCTTT. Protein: CASRAGTAPYEAFF.

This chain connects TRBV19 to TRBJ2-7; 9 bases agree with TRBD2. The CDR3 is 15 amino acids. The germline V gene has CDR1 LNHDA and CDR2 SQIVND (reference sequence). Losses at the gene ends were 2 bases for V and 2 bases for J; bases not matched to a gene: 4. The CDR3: CASSIRLAGPYEQYF. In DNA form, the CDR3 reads TGTGCCAGTAGTATACGGCTAGCGGGGCCCTACGAGCAGTACTTC.

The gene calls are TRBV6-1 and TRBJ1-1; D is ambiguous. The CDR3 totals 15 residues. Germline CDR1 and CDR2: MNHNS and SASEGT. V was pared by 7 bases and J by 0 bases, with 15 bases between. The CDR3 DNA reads TGTGCCAGCATTCTCCACAGTACGATGAACACTGAAGCTTTCTTT. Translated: CASILHSTMNTEAFF.

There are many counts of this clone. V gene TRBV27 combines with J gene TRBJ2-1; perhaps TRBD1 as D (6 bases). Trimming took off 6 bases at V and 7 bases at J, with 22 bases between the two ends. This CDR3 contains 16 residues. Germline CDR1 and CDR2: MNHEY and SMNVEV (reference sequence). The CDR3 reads CASSPAQGGFQNEQFF. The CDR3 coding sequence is TGTGCCAGCAGCCCAGCACAGGGCGGGTTTCAGAATGAGCAGTTCTTC.

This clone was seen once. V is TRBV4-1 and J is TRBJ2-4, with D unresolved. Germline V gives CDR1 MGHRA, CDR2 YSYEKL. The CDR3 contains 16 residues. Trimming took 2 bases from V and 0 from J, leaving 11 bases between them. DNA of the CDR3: TGCGCCAGCAGCCAAACATTTACCCTAGCCAAAAACATTCAGTACTTC. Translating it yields CASSQTFTLAKNIQYF.

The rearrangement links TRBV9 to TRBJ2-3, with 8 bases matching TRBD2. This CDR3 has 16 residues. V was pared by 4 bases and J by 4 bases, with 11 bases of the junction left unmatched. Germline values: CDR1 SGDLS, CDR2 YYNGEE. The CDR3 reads CASSLRWSGSPDTQYF. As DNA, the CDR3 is TGTGCCAGCAGCCTCCGGTGGAGCGGGAGCCCAGATACGCAGTATTTT.

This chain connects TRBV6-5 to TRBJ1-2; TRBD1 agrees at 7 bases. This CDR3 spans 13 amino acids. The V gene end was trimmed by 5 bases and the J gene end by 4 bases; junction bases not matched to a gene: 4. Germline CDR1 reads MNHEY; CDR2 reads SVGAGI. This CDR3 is CASSIGTAYGYTF. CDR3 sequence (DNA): TGTGCCAGCAGTATTGGGACAGCCTATGGCTACACCTTC.

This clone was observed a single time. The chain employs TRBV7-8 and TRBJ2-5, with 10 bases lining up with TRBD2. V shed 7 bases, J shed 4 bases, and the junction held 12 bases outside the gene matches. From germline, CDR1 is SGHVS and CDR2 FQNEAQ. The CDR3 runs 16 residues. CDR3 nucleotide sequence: TGTGCCAGCACCCGGGGCATCAGCGGGGGGGTAGAGACCCAGTACTTC. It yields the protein CASTRGISGGVETQYF.

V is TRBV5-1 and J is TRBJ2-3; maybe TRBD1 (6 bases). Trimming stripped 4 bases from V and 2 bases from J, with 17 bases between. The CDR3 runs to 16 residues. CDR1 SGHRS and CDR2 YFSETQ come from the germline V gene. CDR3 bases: TGCGCCAGCAGCGGTCTACAGGGCCCTGCCACAGATACGCAGTATTTT. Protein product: CASSGLQGPATDTQYF.

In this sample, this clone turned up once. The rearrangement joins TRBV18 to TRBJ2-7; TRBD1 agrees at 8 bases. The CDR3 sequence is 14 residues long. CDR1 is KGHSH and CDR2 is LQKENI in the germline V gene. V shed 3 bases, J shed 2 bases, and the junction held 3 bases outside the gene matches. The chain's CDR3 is CASSPDRGTYEQYF. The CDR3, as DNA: TGTGCCAGCTCACCTGACAGGGGTACCTACGAGCAGTACTTC.

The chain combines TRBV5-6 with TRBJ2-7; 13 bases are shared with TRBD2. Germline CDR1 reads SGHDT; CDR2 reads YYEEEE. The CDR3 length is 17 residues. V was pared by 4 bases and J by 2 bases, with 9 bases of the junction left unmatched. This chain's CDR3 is CASSPGLAGAFTYEQYF. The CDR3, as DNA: TGTGCCAGCAGCCCAGGACTAGCGGGAGCATTCACCTACGAGCAGTACTTC.

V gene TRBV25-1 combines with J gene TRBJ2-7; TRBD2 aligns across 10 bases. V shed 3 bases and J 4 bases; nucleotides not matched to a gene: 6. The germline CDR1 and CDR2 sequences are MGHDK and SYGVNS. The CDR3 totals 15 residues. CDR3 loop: CASSDSGTSEYEQYF. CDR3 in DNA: TGTGCCAGCAGTGATTCCGGGACTAGCGAGTACGAGCAGTACTTC.

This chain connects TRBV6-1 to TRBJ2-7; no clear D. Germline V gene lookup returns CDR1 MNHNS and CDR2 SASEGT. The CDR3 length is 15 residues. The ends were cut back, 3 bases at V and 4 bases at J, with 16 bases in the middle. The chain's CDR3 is CASSDPVPLEYEQYF. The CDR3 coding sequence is TGTGCCAGCAGTGACCCAGTACCGCTAGAGTACGAGCAGTACTTC.

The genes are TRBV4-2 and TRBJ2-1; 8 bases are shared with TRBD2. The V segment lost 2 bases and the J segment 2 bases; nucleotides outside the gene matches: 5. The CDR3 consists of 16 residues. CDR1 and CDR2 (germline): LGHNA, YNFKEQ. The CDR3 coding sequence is TGTGCCAGCAGCCAAAATAAGCGGGAGACCTACAATGAGCAGTTCTTC. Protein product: CASSQNKRETYNEQFF.

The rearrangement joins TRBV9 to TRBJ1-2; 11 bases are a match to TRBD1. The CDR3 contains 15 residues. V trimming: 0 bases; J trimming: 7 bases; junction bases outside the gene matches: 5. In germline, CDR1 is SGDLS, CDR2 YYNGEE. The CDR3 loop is CASSVGGTGGRGYTF. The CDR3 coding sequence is TGTGCCAGCAGCGTAGGCGGGACAGGGGGACGTGGCTACACCTTC.

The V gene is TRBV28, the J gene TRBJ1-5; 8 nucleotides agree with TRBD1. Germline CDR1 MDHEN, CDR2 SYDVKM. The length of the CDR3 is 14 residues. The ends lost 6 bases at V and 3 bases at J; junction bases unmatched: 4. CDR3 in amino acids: CASRVTGVNQPQHF. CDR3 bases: TGTGCCAGCAGAGTGACAGGGGTCAATCAGCCCCAGCATTTT.

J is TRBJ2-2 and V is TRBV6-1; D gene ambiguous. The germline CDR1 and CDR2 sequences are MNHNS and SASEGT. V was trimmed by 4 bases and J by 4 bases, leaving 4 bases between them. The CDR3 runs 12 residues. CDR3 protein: CASSASTGELFF. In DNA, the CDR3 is TGTGCCAGCAGTGCTAGCACCGGGGAGCTGTTTTTT.

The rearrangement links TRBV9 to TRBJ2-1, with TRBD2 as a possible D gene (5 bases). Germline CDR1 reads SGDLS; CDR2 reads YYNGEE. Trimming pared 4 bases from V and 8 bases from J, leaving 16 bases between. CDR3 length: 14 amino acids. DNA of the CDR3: TGTGCCAGCAGCTCCCGGGGAGTCGGGTATGAGCAGTTCTTC. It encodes CASSSRGVGYEQFF. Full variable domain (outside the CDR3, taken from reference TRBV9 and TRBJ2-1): DSGVTQTPKHLITATGQRVTLRCSPRSGDLSVYWYQQSLDQGLQFLIQYYNGEERAKGNILERFSAQQFPDLHSELNLSSLELGDSALYFCASSSRGVGYEQFFGPGTRLTVL.

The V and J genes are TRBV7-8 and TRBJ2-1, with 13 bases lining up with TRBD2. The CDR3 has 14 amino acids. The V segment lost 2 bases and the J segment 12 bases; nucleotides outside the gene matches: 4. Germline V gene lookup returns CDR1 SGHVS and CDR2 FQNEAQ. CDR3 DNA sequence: TGTGCCAGCAGCTTAAGGACTAGCGGGAGTAGGCAGTTCTTC. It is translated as CASSLRTSGSRQFF.

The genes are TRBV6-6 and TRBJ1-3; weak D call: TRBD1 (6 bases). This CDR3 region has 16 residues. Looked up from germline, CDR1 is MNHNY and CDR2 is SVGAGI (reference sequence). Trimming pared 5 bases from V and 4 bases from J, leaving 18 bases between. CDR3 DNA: TGTGCCAGCAGTCTCCAGACAGGCCCCCAAGGAAACACCATATATTTT. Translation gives CASSLQTGPQGNTIYF.

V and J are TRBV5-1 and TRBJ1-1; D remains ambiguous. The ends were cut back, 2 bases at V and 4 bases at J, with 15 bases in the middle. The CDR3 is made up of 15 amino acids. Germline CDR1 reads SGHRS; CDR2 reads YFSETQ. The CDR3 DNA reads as TGCGCCAGCAGCTTAAGGGAGGAGGGCGGCACTGAAGCTTTCTTT. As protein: CASSLREEGGTEAFF.

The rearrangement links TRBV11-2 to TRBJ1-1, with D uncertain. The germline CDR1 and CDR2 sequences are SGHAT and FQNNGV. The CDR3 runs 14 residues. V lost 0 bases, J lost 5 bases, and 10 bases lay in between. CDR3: CASSLDRGDTEAFF. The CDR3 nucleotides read TGTGCCAGCAGCTTAGATCGCGGTGATACTGAAGCTTTCTTT.

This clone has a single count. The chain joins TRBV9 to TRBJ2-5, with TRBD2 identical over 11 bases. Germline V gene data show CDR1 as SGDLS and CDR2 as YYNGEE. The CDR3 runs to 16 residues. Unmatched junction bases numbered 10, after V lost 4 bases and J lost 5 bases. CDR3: CASSPGLAAQRETQYF. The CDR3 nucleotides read TGTGCCAGCAGCCCGGGACTAGCGGCCCAAAGGGAGACCCAGTACTTC.

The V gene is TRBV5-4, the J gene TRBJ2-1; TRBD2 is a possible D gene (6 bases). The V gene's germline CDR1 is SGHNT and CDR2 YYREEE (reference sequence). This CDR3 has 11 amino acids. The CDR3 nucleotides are TGTGCTAGCGGCGGGCTCACTGAGCAGTTCTTC. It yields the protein CASGGLTEQFF.